The next 24 T cell receptor beta chains were all read from a single sample in a study of OX40 agonist ivuxolimab in advanced cancers. TCRdb keeps only in-frame clones here, not all; method: immunoSEQ multiplex PCR. Of approximately 40,000 clones in the sample, 80% were seen once. Here the sequenced sample was CD4+ or CD8+ T cells sorted from blood, taken in a trial of the OX40 agonist ivuxolimab. Receptor source: an adult with an advanced solid tumor such as melanoma, head and neck, liver or kidney cancer.

The rearrangement links TRBV4-1 to TRBJ1-2; 7 positions match TRBD1. Germline CDR1 and CDR2: MGHRA and YSYEKL. J lost 8 bases, V lost 4 bases, and 7 bases had no gene match. The CDR3 covers 13 residues. The CDR3 DNA is TGCGCCAGCAGCCTACAGGGGACCCTGGGCTACACCTTC. It yields the protein CASSLQGTLGYTF.

Only a few counts were recorded for this clone. The rearrangement uses TRBV28 and TRBJ1-5; D perhaps matches TRBD1 (5 bases). Per the germline V gene, CDR1 is MDHEN and CDR2 is SYDVKM. Trimming left V 8 bases short and J 2 bases short, with 7 bases between. This CDR3 is 12 amino acids long. The CDR3 coding sequence is TGTGCCAGCGAAGGGGGCAATCAGCCCCAGCATTTT. Its protein product is CASEGGNQPQHF. The full variable domain, completed using reference TRBV28 and TRBJ1-5, is DVKVTQSSRYLVKRTGEKVFLECVQDMDHENMFWYRQDPGLGLRLIYFSYDVKMKEKGDIPEGYSVSREKKERFSLILESASTNQTSMYLCASEGGNQPQHFGDGTRLSIL.

The chain couples TRBV28 to TRBJ1-1; D gene uncertain. CDR3 length: 12 amino acids. The germline CDR1 and CDR2 sequences are MDHEN and SYDVKM. The V end lost 1 base, the J end lost 4 bases, and 4 bases lay between the germline ends. Here the CDR3 DNA reads TGTGCCAGCAGTTTATTTGGCACTGAAGCTTTCTTT. It encodes CASSLFGTEAFF.

In its sample, this clone was seen once. V usage is TRBV18 and J usage is TRBJ2-5; D is tentatively TRBD1 or TRBD2 (5 bases each). The V and J ends lost 3 bases and 5 bases respectively, with 19 bases between them. The length of the CDR3 is 16 residues. Germline V lookup: CDR1 KGHSH, CDR2 LQKENI. DNA for the CDR3: TGTGCCAGCTCACCTCGTAAGGGGACCGTTCAGGAGACCCAGTACTTC. It translates to CASSPRKGTVQETQYF.

The chain couples TRBV10-3 to TRBJ1-1; 7 bases map to TRBD1. This CDR3 comprises 14 residues. Trimming cost V 4 bases and J 2 bases; bases outside gene matches: 4. Per germline, CDR1 ENHRY and CDR2 SYGVKD. For the CDR3, the DNA is TGTGCCATCAGTGTGGGACAGCAAAACACTGAAGCTTTCTTT. Protein sequence: CAISVGQQNTEAFF.

Here the CDR3 reads CASSLGRGSSYNEQFF. The CDR3 DNA is TGTGCCAGCAGCTTAGGCCGAGGGAGCTCCTACAATGAGCAGTTCTTC. The rearrangement uses TRBV13 and TRBJ2-1, with D maybe TRBD2 (5 bases). Deletions cut 0 bases from V and 0 bases from J, with 9 bases between. This CDR3 is 16 amino acids long. Germline V CDR1 and CDR2: PRHDT, FYEKMQ (reference sequence).

The V call is TRBV11-2, the J call TRBJ2-7; 10 nucleotides agree with TRBD2. With V trimmed by 4 bases and J by 3 bases, 6 bases remained unmatched. The CDR3 consists of 15 residues. CDR1 is SGHAT and CDR2 is FQNNGV in the germline V gene. CDR3 sequence (DNA): TGTGCCAGCAGCTCAGGACTAGCGGAGATCTACGAGCAGTACTTC. This sequence encodes CASSSGLAEIYEQYF.

V usage is TRBV11-2 and J usage is TRBJ1-5, with D unclear. The V end lost 2 bases, the J end lost 8 bases, and 13 bases lay between the germline ends. Germline V gene lookup returns CDR1 SGHAT and CDR2 FQNNGV. This CDR3 is built from 14 residues. CDR3 amino acids: CASSLHGAREPQHF. In nucleotides, the CDR3 is TGTGCCAGCAGCTTACACGGCGCAAGGGAGCCCCAGCATTTT.

The chain joins TRBV28 to TRBJ1-2; 10 bases match TRBD1. The ends lost 4 bases at V and 5 bases at J; junction bases unmatched: 4. CDR1 is MDHEN, CDR2 SYDVKM, per germline. The CDR3 sequence is 14 residues long. CDR3 residues: CASSSGQGKYGYTF. CDR3 in DNA: TGTGCCAGCAGTTCGGGACAGGGGAAGTATGGCTACACCTTC.

CDR3 nucleotide sequence: TGCGCCAGCAGCTTGGAACTAGCAAGCTCAGATACGCAGTATTTT. Its translation is CASSLELASSDTQYF. The J gene is TRBJ2-3, the V gene TRBV5-1; the D gene is possibly TRBD2 (6 bases). The CDR3 totals 15 residues. Germline CDR1 reads SGHRS; CDR2 reads YFSETQ. With 0 bases removed from V and 4 bases from J, the gap between germline ends came to 12 bases.

This chain uses TRBV28 with TRBJ1-1; D is possibly TRBD1 (6 bases). CDR1 is MDHEN, CDR2 SYDVKM, per germline. This CDR3 is built from 14 residues. V was clipped by 3 bases and J by 8 bases, with 16 bases between them. For the CDR3, the DNA is TGTGCCAGCAGTTTGGGGGGTGGGGGCACGGAAGCTTTCTTT. As protein: CASSLGGGGTEAFF.

A few counts support this clone. The rearrangement uses TRBV7-3 and TRBJ2-5; 8 bases align to TRBD2. V trimming: 0 bases; J trimming: 5 bases; junction bases outside the gene matches: 5. This CDR3 region has 15 residues. Germline V lookup: CDR1 SGHTA, CDR2 FQGTGA. The CDR3 coding sequence is TGTGCCAGCAGCTTAACAGCGGGAGTAGGTGAGACCCAGTACTTC. Translated: CASSLTAGVGETQYF.

The V call is TRBV21-1, the J call TRBJ2-1; the listed D gene, TRBD2, was not tested against the DNA. TRBV21-1 is designated a pseudogene. The CDR3 contains 15 residues. CDR3 bases: TGTGCCAGCAGCAAAGAGGGGACTAAGCCTAATGAGCAGTTCTTC. It codes for CASSKEGTKPNEQFF.

This rearrangement joins TRBV10-3 to TRBJ2-3, with 9 nucleotides matching TRBD2. This CDR3 has 14 amino acids. Germline CDR1 is ENHRY and CDR2 is SYGVKD. Trimming took 6 bases from V and 5 from J; bases not matched to a gene: 6. In DNA, the CDR3 is TGTGCCATCAGCTCACTAGCGGGTGTAGATACGCAGTATTTT. Translation: CAISSLAGVDTQYF.

V is TRBV7-9 and J is TRBJ1-2; D is unresolved. CDR1 SEHNR and CDR2 FQNEAQ come from the germline V gene (reference sequence). This CDR3 is built from 13 residues. The V gene lost 5 bases and the J gene lost 3 bases, with 10 bases spanning the gap. The CDR3 DNA reads as TGTGCCAGCAGCCTTGGGCAGTACTATGGCTACACCTTC. It yields the protein CASSLGQYYGYTF.

The rearrangement uses TRBV28 and TRBJ2-7; 9 nucleotides line up with TRBD2. This CDR3 has 15 residues. CDR1 is MDHEN, CDR2 SYDVKM, per germline. Trimming took 5 bases from V and 7 from J; bases not matched to a gene: 12. This CDR3 reads CASSTLAGLVREQYF. In nucleotides, the CDR3 is TGTGCCAGCAGTACCCTAGCGGGACTAGTAAGGGAGCAGTACTTC.

The V gene is TRBV7-9, the J gene TRBJ1-5; the D gene is possibly TRBD1 (5 bases). The germline V gene has CDR1 SEHNR and CDR2 FQNEAQ (reference sequence). Trimming took off 4 bases at V and 5 bases at J, with 15 bases between the two ends. The CDR3 loop spans 15 amino acids. Here the CDR3 reads CASSSRAWGDQPQHF. The CDR3 DNA follows: TGTGCCAGCAGCTCGAGGGCGTGGGGGGATCAGCCCCAGCATTTT.

On this clone: Within the sample, other DNA sequences also encode this same CDR3. V gene TRBV27 combines with J gene TRBJ2-3; D uncertain. V lost 6 bases and J lost 1, with 8 bases in between. There are 13 residues in the CDR3. In germline, CDR1 is MNHEY, CDR2 SMNVEV (reference sequence). The CDR3 spells CASSLKGTDTQYF. DNA for the CDR3: TGTGCCAGCAGCCTGAAGGGCACAGATACGCAGTATTTT.

This chain joins TRBV6-1 and TRBJ2-3, with a tentative D call TRBD2 (6 bases). Germline-derived CDR1 and CDR2 are MNHNS and SASEGT. The CDR3 loop spans 13 amino acids. Trimming cost V 4 bases and J 9 bases, with 14 bases left between them. CDR3 region: CASSGYSGGTQYF. Here the CDR3 DNA reads TGTGCCAGCAGTGGGTATAGCGGCGGCACGCAGTATTTT.

The chain combines TRBV6-6 with TRBJ2-1; no clear D. Germline V gene data show CDR1 as MNHNY and CDR2 as SVGAGI (reference sequence). The CDR3 is 11 residues long. Between the trimmed V and J ends, which lost 2 bases and 12 bases, there was a span of 8 bases. The CDR3 loop is CASSYSYVQFF. The CDR3 coding sequence is TGTGCCAGCAGTTACAGCTATGTGCAGTTCTTC.

V gene TRBV10-3 combines with J gene TRBJ1-4; no reliable D call. Germline V gene data show CDR1 as ENHRY and CDR2 as SYGVKD. V was trimmed by 2 bases and J by 5 bases, leaving 6 bases between them. The CDR3 covers 13 residues. The chain's CDR3 is CAISERENEKLFF. DNA of the CDR3: TGTGCCATCAGTGAGCGGGAAAATGAAAAACTGTTTTTT.

There are a few counts of this clone. The chain links TRBV9 to TRBJ1-3, with D unresolved. V gave up 4 bases and J gave up 4 bases, with 18 bases separating them. Looked up from germline, CDR1 is SGDLS and CDR2 is YYNGEE. The CDR3 runs 16 residues. The DNA of the CDR3 is TGTGCCAGCAGCACCCGGGAGGGAGTAATCGGAAACACCATATATTTT. It encodes CASSTREGVIGNTIYF.

This chain connects TRBV28 to TRBJ2-7; D is perhaps TRBD1 or TRBD2 (6 bases each). Germline-derived CDR1 and CDR2 are MDHEN and SYDVKM. The CDR3 contains 15 residues. The V end lost 5 bases, the J end lost 3 bases, and 17 bases lay between the germline ends. CDR3 region: CASSRGRLLHYEQYF. The CDR3 nucleotides read TGTGCCAGCAGTCGGGGGCGCTTGTTGCACTACGAGCAGTACTTC.

The chain combines TRBV28 with TRBJ2-3, with TRBD1 identical over 8 bases. Germline-derived CDR1 and CDR2 are MDHEN and SYDVKM. This CDR3 region has 13 residues. With 5 bases clipped from V and 5 bases from J, the junction kept 3 bases outside the gene matches. The CDR3 nucleotides read TGTGCCAGCAGTAAGACAGGGGTAGATACGCAGTATTTT. Amino acids: CASSKTGVDTQYF. Supplemented by reference TRBV28 and TRBJ2-3, the full variable domain reads DVKVTQSSRYLVKRTGEKVFLECVQDMDHENMFWYRQDPGLGLRLIYFSYDVKMKEKGDIPEGYSVSREKKERFSLILESASTNQTSMYLCASSKTGVDTQYFGPGTRLTVL.